The next 5 T cell receptor beta chains were all read from a single sample in a study of shared clonotypes between healthy human individuals. Some clones are missing from TCRdb's copy, which holds only in-frame ones; the method was immunoSEQ multiplex PCR. The sample holds about 1.5 million clones, about 98% seen once. Sequenced input: naive CD4+ T cells sorted from blood. Regarding subset: CD45RA+ positively selected. These receptors originate from a man aged 25 to 40 in good health.

The rearrangement joins TRBV4-1 to TRBJ2-5; 11 bases match TRBD1. V shed 3 bases, J shed 7 bases, and the junction held 10 bases outside the gene matches. In germline, CDR1 is MGHRA, CDR2 YSYEKL. This CDR3 spans 16 amino acids. The CDR3 DNA sequence: TGCGCCAGCAGCCAGACTGGGACAGGGGGTTTGGTGACCCAGTACTTC. This sequence encodes CASSQTGTGGLVTQYF.

This chain joins TRBV7-2 and TRBJ2-5; 8 bases align to TRBD2. The CDR3 length is 17 residues. Germline trimming cut 3 bases from V and 2 bases from J; bases unmatched to any gene: 11. Per germline, CDR1 SGHTA and CDR2 FQGNSA. CDR3 residues: CASSLEIIAGTQETQYF. The DNA for the CDR3 is TGTGCCAGCAGCTTGGAGATAATAGCGGGAACACAAGAGACCCAGTACTTC.

J is TRBJ2-4 and V is TRBV4-1, with TRBD1 matching over 7 bases. The CDR3 contains 15 residues. Germline assignment: CDR1 MGHRA and CDR2 YSYEKL. With 2 bases clipped from V and 3 bases from J, the junction kept 4 bases outside the gene matches. This CDR3 reads CASSQPGTVKNIQYF. Here the CDR3 DNA reads TGCGCCAGCAGCCAACCCGGGACAGTCAAAAACATTCAGTACTTC.

The chain uses TRBV7-2 and TRBJ2-7, with D hard to call. Trimming left V 5 bases short and J 0 bases short, with 14 bases between. CDR3 length equals 15 residues. The V gene's germline CDR1 is SGHTA and CDR2 FQGNSA. The CDR3 DNA is TGTGCCAGCAGCCCCGGCACATTGAGCTCCTACGAGCAGTACTTC. Translation: CASSPGTLSSYEQYF.

The chain employs TRBV2 and TRBJ2-1; D is uncertain. V gave up 2 bases and J gave up 9 bases, with 5 bases separating them. Germline V gene data show CDR1 as SNHLY and CDR2 as FYNNEI. This CDR3 spans 11 amino acids. Written as DNA, the CDR3 is TGTGCCAGCAGTGAAAGGAGTGAGCAGTTCTTC. Its protein is CASSERSEQFF.